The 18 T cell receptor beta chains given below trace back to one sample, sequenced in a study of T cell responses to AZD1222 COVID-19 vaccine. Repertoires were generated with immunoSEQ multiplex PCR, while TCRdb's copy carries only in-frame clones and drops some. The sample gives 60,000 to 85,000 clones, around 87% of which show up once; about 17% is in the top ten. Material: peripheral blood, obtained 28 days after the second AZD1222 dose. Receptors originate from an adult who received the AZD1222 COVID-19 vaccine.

This CDR3 reads CASSLGAGEQFF. The CDR3 DNA reads as TGCGCCAGCAGCTTGGGAGCCGGTGAGCAGTTCTTC. This rearrangement joins TRBV5-1 to TRBJ2-1, with D unclear. CDR3 length: 12 amino acids. Germline V gene sequence: CDR1 SGHRS, CDR2 YFSETQ. The V end lost 0 bases, the J end lost 9 bases, and 7 bases lay between the germline ends. The complete variable domain, with remaining parts taken from reference TRBV5-1 and TRBJ2-1, reads KAGVTQTPRYLIKTRGQQVTLSCSPISGHRSVSWYQQTPGQGLQFLFEYFSETQRNKGNFPGRFSGRQFSNSRSEMNVSTLELGDSALYLCASSLGAGEQFFGPGTRLTVL.

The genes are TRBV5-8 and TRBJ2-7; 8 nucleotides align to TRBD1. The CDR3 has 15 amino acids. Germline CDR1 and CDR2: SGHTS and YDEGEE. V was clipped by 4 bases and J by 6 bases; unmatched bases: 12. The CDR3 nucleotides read TGTGCCAGCAGCAGAGGGACAGGCCCTTCGTCCGAGCAGTACTTC. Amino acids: CASSRGTGPSSEQYF.

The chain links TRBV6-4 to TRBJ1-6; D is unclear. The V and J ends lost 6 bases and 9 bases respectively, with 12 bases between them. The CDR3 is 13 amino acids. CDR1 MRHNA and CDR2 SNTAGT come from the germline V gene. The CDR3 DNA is TGTGCCAGCAGCCCGGACGGAGGTTCACCCCTCCACTTT. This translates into CASSPDGGSPLHF.

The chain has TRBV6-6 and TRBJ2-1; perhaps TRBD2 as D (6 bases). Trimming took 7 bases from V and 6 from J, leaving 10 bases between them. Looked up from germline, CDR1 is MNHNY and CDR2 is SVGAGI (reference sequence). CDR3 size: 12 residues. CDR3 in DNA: TGTGCCAGCACCGGGACTCTCAATGAGCAGTTCTTC. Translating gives CASTGTLNEQFF.

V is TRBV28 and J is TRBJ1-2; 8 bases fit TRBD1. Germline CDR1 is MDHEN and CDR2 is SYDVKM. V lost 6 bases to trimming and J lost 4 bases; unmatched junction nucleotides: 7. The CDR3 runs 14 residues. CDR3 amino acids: CASRAGQGAYGYTF. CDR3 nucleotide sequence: TGTGCCAGCAGGGCCGGACAGGGAGCCTATGGCTACACCTTC.

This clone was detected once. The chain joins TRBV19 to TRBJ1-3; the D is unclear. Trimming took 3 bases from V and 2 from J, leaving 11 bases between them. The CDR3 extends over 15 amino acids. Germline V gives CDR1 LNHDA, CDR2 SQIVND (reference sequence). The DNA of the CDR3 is TGTGCCAGTAGTATGGACGGTAGAACTGGAAACACCATATATTTT. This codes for CASSMDGRTGNTIYF. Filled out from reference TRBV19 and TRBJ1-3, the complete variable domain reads DGGITQSPKYLFRKEGQNVTLSCEQNLNHDAMYWYRQDPGQGLRLIYYSQIVNDFQKGDIAEGYSVSREKKESFPLTVTSAQKNPTAFYLCASSMDGRTGNTIYFGEGSWLTVV.

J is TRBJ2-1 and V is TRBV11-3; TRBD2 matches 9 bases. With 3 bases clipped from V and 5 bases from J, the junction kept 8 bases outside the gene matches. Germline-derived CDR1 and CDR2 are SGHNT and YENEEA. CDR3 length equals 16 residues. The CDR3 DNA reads TGTGCCAGCAGCTTGCATAGCGGGGGAATCGACAATGAGCAGTTCTTC. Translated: CASSLHSGGIDNEQFF.

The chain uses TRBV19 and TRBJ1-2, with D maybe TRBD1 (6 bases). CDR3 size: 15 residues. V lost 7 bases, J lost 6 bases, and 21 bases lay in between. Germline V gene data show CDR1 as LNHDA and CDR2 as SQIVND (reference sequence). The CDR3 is CASTAGTSLRDGYTF. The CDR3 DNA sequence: TGTGCCAGTACCGCCGGGACAAGTCTCCGGGATGGCTACACCTTC.

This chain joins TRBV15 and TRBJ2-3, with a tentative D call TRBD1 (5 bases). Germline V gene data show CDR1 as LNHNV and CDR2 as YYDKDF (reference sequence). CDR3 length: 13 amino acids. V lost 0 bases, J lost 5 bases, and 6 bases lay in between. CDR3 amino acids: CATSRDQGDTQYF. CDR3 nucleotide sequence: TGTGCCACCAGCAGAGATCAGGGAGATACGCAGTATTTT.

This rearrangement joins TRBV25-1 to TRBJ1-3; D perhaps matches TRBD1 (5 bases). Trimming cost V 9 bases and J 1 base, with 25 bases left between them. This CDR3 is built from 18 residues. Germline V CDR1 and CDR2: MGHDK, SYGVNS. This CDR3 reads CASREEPRDGVSGNTIYF. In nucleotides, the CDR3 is TGTGCCAGTAGAGAGGAACCCCGGGACGGGGTATCTGGAAACACCATATATTTT.

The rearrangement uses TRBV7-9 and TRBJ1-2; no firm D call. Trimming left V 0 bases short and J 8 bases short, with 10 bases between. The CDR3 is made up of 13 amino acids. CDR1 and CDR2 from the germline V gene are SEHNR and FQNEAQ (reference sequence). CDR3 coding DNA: TGTGCCAGCAGCTTAGCCGTTGGGTCGGGCTACACCTTC. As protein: CASSLAVGSGYTF.

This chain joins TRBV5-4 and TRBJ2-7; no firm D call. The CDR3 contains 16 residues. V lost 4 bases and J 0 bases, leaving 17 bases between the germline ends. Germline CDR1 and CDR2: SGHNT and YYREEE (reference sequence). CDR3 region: CASSAGRTVSSYEQYF. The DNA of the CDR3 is TGTGCCAGCAGCGCCGGCCGGACCGTGAGCTCCTACGAGCAGTACTTC.

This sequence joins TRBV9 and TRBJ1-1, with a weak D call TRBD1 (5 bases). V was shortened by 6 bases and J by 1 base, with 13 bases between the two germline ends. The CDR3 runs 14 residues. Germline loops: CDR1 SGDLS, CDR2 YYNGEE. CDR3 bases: TGTGCCAGCACGAGGGGACCTCGGAACACTGAAGCTTTCTTT. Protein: CASTRGPRNTEAFF.

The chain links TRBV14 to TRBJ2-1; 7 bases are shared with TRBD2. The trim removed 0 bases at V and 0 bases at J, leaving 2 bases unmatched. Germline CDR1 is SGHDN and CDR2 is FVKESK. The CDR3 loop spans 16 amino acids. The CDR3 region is CASSQETGGSYNEQFF. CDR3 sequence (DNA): TGTGCCAGCAGCCAAGAGACGGGGGGCTCCTACAATGAGCAGTTCTTC. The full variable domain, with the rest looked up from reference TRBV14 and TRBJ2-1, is EAGVTQFPSHSVIEKGQTVTLRCDPISGHDNLYWYRRVMGKEIKFLLHFVKESKQDESGMPNNRFLAERTGGTYSTLKVQPAELEDSGVYFCASSQETGGSYNEQFFGPGTRLTVL.

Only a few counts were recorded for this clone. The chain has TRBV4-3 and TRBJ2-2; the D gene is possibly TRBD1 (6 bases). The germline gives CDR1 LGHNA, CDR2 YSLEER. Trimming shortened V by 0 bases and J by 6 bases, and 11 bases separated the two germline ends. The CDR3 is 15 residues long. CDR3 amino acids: CASSQDEGGSGELFF. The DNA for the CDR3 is TGCGCCAGCAGCCAAGATGAAGGGGGATCCGGGGAGCTGTTTTTT.

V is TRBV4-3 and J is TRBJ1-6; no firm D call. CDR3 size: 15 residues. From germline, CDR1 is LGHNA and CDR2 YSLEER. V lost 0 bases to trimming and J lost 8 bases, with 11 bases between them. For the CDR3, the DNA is TGCGCCAGCAGCCAAGACGGAGACTCTTATTCACCCCTCCACTTT. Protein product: CASSQDGDSYSPLHF.

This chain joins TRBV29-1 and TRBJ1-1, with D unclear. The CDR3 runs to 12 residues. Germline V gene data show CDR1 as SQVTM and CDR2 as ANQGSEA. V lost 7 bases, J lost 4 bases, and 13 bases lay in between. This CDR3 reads CSASGLGTEAFF. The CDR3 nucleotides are TGCAGCGCGTCAGGACTGGGCACTGAAGCTTTCTTT. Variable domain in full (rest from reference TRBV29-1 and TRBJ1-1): SAVISQKPSRDICQRGTSLTIQCQVDSQVTMMFWYRQQPGQSLTLIATANQGSEATYESGFVIDKFPISRPNLTFSTLTVSNMSPEDSSIYLCSASGLGTEAFFGQGTRLTVV.

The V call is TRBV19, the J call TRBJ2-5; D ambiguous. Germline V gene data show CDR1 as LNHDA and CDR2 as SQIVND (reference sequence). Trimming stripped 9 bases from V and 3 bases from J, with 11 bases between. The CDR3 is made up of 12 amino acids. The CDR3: CASGRAEETQYF. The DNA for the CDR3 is TGTGCCAGCGGCCGGGCAGAAGAGACCCAGTACTTC.